The rows below give T cell receptor beta chains drawn from one sample of a study of T cells in Graves' hyperthyroidism and ophthalmopathy. MiXCR was run by TCRdb on the multiplex PCR reads, yielding one entry per CDR3 protein. The table records more than 450,000 distinct CDR3 sequences, 14% of them present only once. Source material: blood. All receptors derive from a woman aged 40 to 50 with Graves' hyperthyroidism. The conserved cysteine and the conserved F or W are not part of the CDR3 here. The D gene is left open where the match is weak. Rows may omit the clone size; those that give it use once, few, many or a size class.

v_gene: TRBV29-1
abundance: many
j_gene: TRBJ2-3
d_gene: .
CDR3aa: SVNGLHTDTQY

v_gene: TRBV3-1
abundance: few
j_gene: TRBJ2-3
d_gene: .
CDR3aa: ASSVSDRDTQY

v_gene: TRBV2
abundance: many
j_gene: TRBJ2-1
d_gene: .
CDR3aa: ASSETLADPSYNEQF

v_gene: TRBV18
abundance: .
j_gene: TRBJ1-1
d_gene: .
CDR3aa: ASSPSRSAEAF

v_gene: TRBV29-1
abundance: .
j_gene: TRBJ2-2
d_gene: TRBD1
CDR3aa: SVEDAGQGSTGELF

v_gene: TRBV20-1
abundance: .
j_gene: TRBJ1-4
d_gene: TRBD1
CDR3aa: SAPPGQGGEKLF

v_gene: TRBV7-3
abundance: many
j_gene: TRBJ2-1
d_gene: TRBD1
CDR3aa: ASSWGQYNEQF

v_gene: TRBV5-1
abundance: many
j_gene: TRBJ2-3
d_gene: .
CDR3aa: ASSLSSGLGTDTQY

v_gene: TRBV29-1
abundance: few
j_gene: TRBJ1-4
d_gene: TRBD1
CDR3aa: SVGTGGQKLF

v_gene: TRBV4-1
abundance: many
j_gene: TRBJ1-6
d_gene: TRBD1
CDR3aa: ASSRDGQGLGSPLH

v_gene: TRBV18
abundance: many
j_gene: TRBJ2-5
d_gene: .
CDR3aa: ASSPPTQETQY

v_gene: TRBV2
abundance: many
j_gene: TRBJ2-5
d_gene: TRBD2
CDR3aa: ASSGLAGKTQY

v_gene: TRBV4-1
abundance: many
j_gene: TRBJ2-7
d_gene: TRBD1
CDR3aa: ASSQEMDRGYEQY

v_gene: TRBV29-1
abundance: .
j_gene: TRBJ2-1
d_gene: TRBD1
CDR3aa: SVDKDRVTYNEQF

v_gene: TRBV2
abundance: .
j_gene: TRBJ1-6
d_gene: TRBD1
CDR3aa: ASSPDRVQNSPLH

v_gene: TRBV7-9
abundance: many
j_gene: TRBJ2-1
d_gene: .
CDR3aa: ASRSIELGYNEQF

v_gene: TRBV10-3
abundance: many
j_gene: TRBJ2-2
d_gene: .
CDR3aa: AISESVGPRTGELF

v_gene: TRBV20-1
abundance: .
j_gene: TRBJ2-3
d_gene: TRBD2
CDR3aa: SARLAGSLSTDTQY

v_gene: TRBV7-2
abundance: many
j_gene: TRBJ2-2
d_gene: .
CDR3aa: ASSPGNTGELF

v_gene: TRBV19
abundance: .
j_gene: TRBJ2-7
d_gene: TRBD1
CDR3aa: ASSIATGDWYEQY

v_gene: TRBV5-1
abundance: many
j_gene: TRBJ2-7
d_gene: TRBD1
CDR3aa: ASSFGTGGYEQY

v_gene: TRBV20-1
abundance: .
j_gene: TRBJ2-1
d_gene: TRBD2
CDR3aa: SASLSGSQNVNEQF

v_gene: TRBV5-1
abundance: many
j_gene: TRBJ2-3
d_gene: .
CDR3aa: ASSKKSGPGTDTQY

v_gene: TRBV28
abundance: .
j_gene: TRBJ1-2
d_gene: TRBD1
CDR3aa: ASILGQGAYGYT

v_gene: TRBV12-3/TRBV12-4
abundance: many
j_gene: TRBJ2-2
d_gene: TRBD2
CDR3aa: ASSLAGGLAGNTGELF

v_gene: TRBV5-1
abundance: many
j_gene: TRBJ1-1
d_gene: .
CDR3aa: ASSPAARGTEAF

v_gene: TRBV7-6
abundance: many
j_gene: TRBJ2-2
d_gene: .
CDR3aa: ASSLETDGELF

v_gene: TRBV27
abundance: many
j_gene: TRBJ2-1
d_gene: TRBD2
CDR3aa: ASSSLSLAGAYNEQF

v_gene: TRBV28
abundance: few
j_gene: TRBJ2-2
d_gene: .
CDR3aa: ASSLYRGPGELF

v_gene: TRBV28
abundance: many
j_gene: TRBJ2-2
d_gene: TRBD1
CDR3aa: ASSLSPGGTGELF

v_gene: TRBV6-1
abundance: few
j_gene: TRBJ1-2
d_gene: .
CDR3aa: ASRQTPAGNYGYT

v_gene: TRBV12-3/TRBV12-4
abundance: once
j_gene: TRBJ1-2
d_gene: TRBD1
CDR3aa: ASSTGTGRAYGYT

v_gene: TRBV7-9
abundance: few
j_gene: TRBJ1-2
d_gene: .
CDR3aa: ASSLDVGTLAGGYT

v_gene: TRBV29-1
abundance: .
j_gene: TRBJ2-7
d_gene: TRBD1
CDR3aa: SVESDRGYERY

v_gene: TRBV19
abundance: .
j_gene: TRBJ2-1
d_gene: TRBD2
CDR3aa: ASSIGLAGDNEQF

v_gene: TRBV5-8
abundance: many
j_gene: TRBJ1-1
d_gene: .
CDR3aa: ASSVGRGTEAF

v_gene: TRBV7-2
abundance: .
j_gene: TRBJ1-1
d_gene: .
CDR3aa: ASSLTPTNTEAF

v_gene: TRBV12-3/TRBV12-4
abundance: few
j_gene: TRBJ1-1
d_gene: .
CDR3aa: ASSLAKGGTEAF

v_gene: TRBV2
abundance: many
j_gene: TRBJ2-1
d_gene: .
CDR3aa: ASSYRETYNEQF

v_gene: TRBV25-1
abundance: .
j_gene: TRBJ2-7
d_gene: TRBD1
CDR3aa: ASRAEPGQGYEQY

v_gene: TRBV6-1
abundance: many
j_gene: TRBJ2-1
d_gene: .
CDR3aa: ASRATQTSSYNEQF

v_gene: TRBV30
abundance: .
j_gene: TRBJ2-7
d_gene: .
CDR3aa: AWSVTDYHYEQY

v_gene: TRBV7-9
abundance: few
j_gene: TRBJ1-2
d_gene: .
CDR3aa: ASSLAQGSNDGYT

v_gene: TRBV7-9
abundance: .
j_gene: TRBJ1-1
d_gene: .
CDR3aa: ANSLQGSNTEAF

v_gene: TRBV13
abundance: few
j_gene: TRBJ1-4
d_gene: .
CDR3aa: ASSRQKRGSTNEKLF

v_gene: TRBV24-1
abundance: many
j_gene: TRBJ2-7
d_gene: .
CDR3aa: ATIAGPYEQY

v_gene: TRBV7-9
abundance: many
j_gene: TRBJ2-6
d_gene: .
CDR3aa: ASSLAGSGANVLT

v_gene: TRBV28
abundance: many
j_gene: TRBJ1-2
d_gene: .
CDR3aa: ASSRASSYGYT

v_gene: TRBV6-1
abundance: few
j_gene: TRBJ1-5
d_gene: .
CDR3aa: ASRSLYQPQH